This TCR beta chain was sequenced during a study of glioma-infiltrating T cells. Regarding the study as a whole: A blood CDR3 motif signature was depleted in highly divergent patients.

There are 13 residues in the CDR3. The V gene lost 2 bases and the J gene lost 7 bases, with 11 bases spanning the gap. Looked up from germline, CDR1 is KGHSH and CDR2 is LQKENI. Using RNA template, CDR3s of TCR alpha and beta were amplified with iRepertoire arm-PCR. Input was roughly 85-450 ng of tissue mRNA or PBMC total RNA. TCRdb re-called the multiplex PCR reads with MiXCR, one entry per CDR3 protein. This sample has 300,000 to 400,000 distinct CDR3 sequences; approximately 42% occur once, and the top ten carry about 11%. Regarding this clonotype: Its matching antigen is unknown.

This chain joins TRBV18 and TRBJ1-2, with D possibly TRBD1 on 6 matching bases. The sequenced sample consisted of glioma tissue, nonneoplastic brain tissue, or PBMCs (not recorded which). This TCR came from a human donor with low-grade glioma or glioblastoma, undergoing nonglioma brain surgery, or in good health (not recorded which). The CDR3 sequence is CASSPEQGRGYTF. CDR3 DNA sequence: TGTGCCAGCTCACCAGAACAGGGTCGTGGCTACACCTTC. The full variable domain, in which reference TRBV18 and TRBJ1-2 provide the parts outside the CDR3, is NAGVMQNPRHLVRRRGQEARLRCSPMKGHSHVYWYRQLPEEGLKFMVYLQKENIIDESGMPKERFSAEFPKEGPSILRIQQVVRGDSAAYFCASSPEQGRGYTFGSGTRLTVV.